These T cell receptor beta chains were read from a single sample in a study of T cell changes during pregnancy in multiple sclerosis. Assay used: immunoSEQ multiplex PCR; TCRdb lists only in-frame clones, some missing. The sample holds approximately 48,000 clones, around 90% seen once. The specimen comprised CD4+ T cells from peripheral blood mononuclear cells, sampled after pregnancy. The origin of the receptors is a female donor with multiple sclerosis, enrolled in a pregnancy study. Each CDR3 is given without its conserved first and last residue. Clone size is given for some rows only: seen once, a few or many times, or a class if the clone is expanded.

size: -
V: TRBV5-1
CDR3: ASSLSGANTEAF

size: -
V: TRBV7-8
CDR3: ASSLALAGGVGAGELF

size: -
V: TRBV27
CDR3: ASRTDRVRYTEAF

size: -
V: TRBV6-1
CDR3: ASSSGTYAYEQY

size: -
V: TRBV18
CDR3: ASSPRGGGPQEKLF

size: -
V: TRBV6-5
CDR3: ASRDRGPYEQY

size: -
V: TRBV30
CDR3: AWSPPGGFEQF

size: -
V: TRBV6-5
CDR3: ASSYYPAGGSGEQF

size: -
V: TRBV29-1
CDR3: SAIRGMNTEAF

size: -
V: TRBV6-6
CDR3: ASSPRDMNTEAF

size: -
V: TRBV28
CDR3: ASSLRLDQPQH

size: few
V: TRBV14
CDR3: ASSPGEGRLSTGELF

size: -
V: TRBV7-2
CDR3: ASSLGWDRGRTEAF

size: -
V: TRBV9
CDR3: ASSVGGTETQY

size: -
V: TRBV4-2
CDR3: ASSQERGSGSRTDTQY

size: -
V: TRBV6-5
CDR3: ASSYTAGLAPDGYT

size: -
V: TRBV19
CDR3: ASSTLQPGGSYEQY

size: -
V: TRBV30
CDR3: AWRLAGLIQETQY

size: few
V: TRBV30
CDR3: AWSTREGQPQH

size: -
V: TRBV7-9
CDR3: ASSFRGSYEQY

size: once
V: TRBV5-8
CDR3: ASSPKRRPPGTGELF

size: once
V: TRBV25-1
CDR3: ASSVRDTRFSLQETQY

size: -
V: TRBV7-9
CDR3: ASSAPEREPEQF

size: -
V: TRBV28
CDR3: ASSLAGGTYDTTDTQY

size: -
V: TRBV7-9
CDR3: ASSLLLAGNTDTQY

size: -
V: TRBV20-1
CDR3: SATVNEKLF

size: few
V: TRBV6-5
CDR3: ASNVGGTSSEQF

size: once
V: TRBV19
CDR3: ASRLSGTGGASYNEQF

size: once
V: TRBV30
CDR3: ACTGLEQETQY

size: -
V: TRBV10-2
CDR3: ASSREGYEQY

size: -
V: TRBV21-1
CDR3: ASVPGLANSPGDTQY

size: -
V: TRBV18
CDR3: ASSRGTETYEQY

size: few
V: TRBV10-3
CDR3: AISKDRAGEKLF

size: -
V: TRBV5-1
CDR3: ASSLGGTGRTEAF

size: once
V: TRBV27
CDR3: ASSFAGTVATYEQY

size: -
V: TRBV2
CDR3: ASSPSTEAF

size: -
V: TRBV7-9
CDR3: ASSLTGANIQY